Listed below are T cell receptor beta chains from one sample, sequenced in a study of T cell responses to AZD1222 COVID-19 vaccine. TCRdb keeps only in-frame clones here, not all; method: immunoSEQ multiplex PCR. The table has roughly 130,000 clones, about 91% seen once. The sequencing here drew on peripheral blood, taken on day 0 of AZD1222 vaccination. The receptors stem from an adult in good health. The conserved cysteine and the conserved F or W are not part of the CDR3 here. A D gene is named only where the DNA matches it firmly. Size tells how often a clone was seen (once, few, many) or the class of an expanded clone, and some rows leave it out.

d_call j_call clone_size v_call cdr3_aa
TRBD1 TRBJ2-3 few TRBV5-8 ASTTGLHTQY
NA TRBJ2-6 NA TRBV9 ASSAAGSRTSGANVLT
NA TRBJ1-5 NA TRBV7-2 ASSRSPGRPQH
NA TRBJ2-2 few TRBV10-3 AISEMSEGELF
NA TRBJ2-1 once TRBV2 ASERSYNEQF
TRBD1 TRBJ1-1 NA TRBV2 ASSEATGVYAEAF
NA TRBJ2-7 NA TRBV19 ASSSPYEQY
TRBD1 TRBJ1-2 NA TRBV6-5 ASSLTGTAGYT
NA TRBJ2-2 NA TRBV11-3 ASSLSFAGNTGELF
NA TRBJ2-3 NA TRBV7-9 ASSLTGSADTQY
TRBD2 TRBJ2-5 NA TRBV6-2/TRBV6-3 ASSKRTSGRLRFGETQY
NA TRBJ2-1 NA TRBV7-6 AKRGSYNEQF
TRBD2 TRBJ2-1 NA TRBV18 ASSAGGLTSGRIYNEQF
TRBD1 TRBJ2-7 NA TRBV27 ASTLGQGNTYEQY